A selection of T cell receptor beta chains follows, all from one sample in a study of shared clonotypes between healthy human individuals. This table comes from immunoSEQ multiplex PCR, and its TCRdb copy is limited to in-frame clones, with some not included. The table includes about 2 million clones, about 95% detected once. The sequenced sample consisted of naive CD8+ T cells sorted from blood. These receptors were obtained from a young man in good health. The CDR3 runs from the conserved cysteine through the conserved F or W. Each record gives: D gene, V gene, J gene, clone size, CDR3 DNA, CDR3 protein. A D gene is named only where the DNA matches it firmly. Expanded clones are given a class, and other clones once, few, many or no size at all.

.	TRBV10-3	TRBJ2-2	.	TGTGCCATCAGTGAGTCAGGGGGTATGGTAGTGAACACCGGGGAGCTGTTTTTT	CAISESGGMVVNTGELFF
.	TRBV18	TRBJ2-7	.	TGTGCCAGCTCACCAGGGTGGGAGCAGTACTTC	CASSPGWEQYF
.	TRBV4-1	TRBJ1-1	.	TGCGCCAGCAGCCAGAGCCAGGGAGGGAACACTGAAGCTTTCTTT	CASSQSQGGNTEAFF
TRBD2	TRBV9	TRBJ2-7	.	TGTGCCAGCAGCGGGACTAGCGGGGGTTTGTCCTACGAGCAGTACTTC	CASSGTSGGLSYEQYF
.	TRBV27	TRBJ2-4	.	TGTGCCAGCAGTTTAAGGGCAGCGATAGCCAAAAACATTCAGTACTTC	CASSLRAAIAKNIQYF
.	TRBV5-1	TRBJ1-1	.	TGCGCCAGCAGCCTGGGGGGGACACTAGAAGGTCGGACTGAAGCTTTCTTT	CASSLGGTLEGRTEAFF
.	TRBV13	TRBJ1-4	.	TGTGCCAGCAGCTCCTCAGGGTGGGAAAAACTGTTTTTT	CASSSSGWEKLFF
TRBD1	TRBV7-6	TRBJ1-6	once	TGTGCCAGCAGCTCGGGACAGGATAATTCACCCCTCCACTTT	CASSSGQDNSPLHF
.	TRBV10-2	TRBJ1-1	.	TGCGCCAGCAACTCTCCCGCCATGAACACTGAAGCTTTCTTT	CASNSPAMNTEAFF
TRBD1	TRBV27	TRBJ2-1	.	TGTGCCAGCAGTCTTAGGACAGGATCCTACAATGAGCAGTTCTTC	CASSLRTGSYNEQFF